Following are 16 T cell receptor beta chains from one sample sequenced in a study of shared clonotypes between healthy human individuals. Profiled with immunoSEQ multiplex PCR; TCRdb holds only in-frame clones, not every one. The sample lists about 1,800,000 clones; about 94% were seen once. Naive CD8 cells, CD45RO-negative and positively selected for CCR7, excluded terminally differentiated effector memory CD45RA+ cells. The sequencing sample was made of naive CD8+ T cells sorted from blood. Receptors originate from a man aged 18 to 30 in good health.

As concerns this clone: The sample carries other DNA sequences with the same CDR3. This chain uses TRBV5-6 with TRBJ2-7; tentatively, D is TRBD2 (5 bases). V lost 4 bases and J 6 bases, leaving 11 bases between the germline ends. Looked up from germline, CDR1 is SGHDT and CDR2 is YYEEEE. The CDR3 is 12 residues long. The chain's CDR3 is CASSPAGGEQYF. The CDR3 DNA reads as TGTGCCAGCAGCCCCGCGGGCGGCGAGCAGTACTTC.

V is TRBV5-1 and J is TRBJ1-1; 7 bases are a match to TRBD1. Germline CDR1 SGHRS, CDR2 YFSETQ. The CDR3 is 14 amino acids. The V gene end was trimmed by 4 bases and the J gene end by 7 bases; junction bases not matched to a gene: 10. The CDR3 DNA reads TGCGCCAGCAGCCCACGGACAGGCGACATTGAAGCTTTCTTT. Translation gives CASSPRTGDIEAFF.

The chain joins TRBV7-2 to TRBJ1-1, with TRBD1 matching 7 bases. The CDR3 length is 17 residues. Germline loops: CDR1 SGHTA, CDR2 FQGNSA. V was clipped by 2 bases and J by 4 bases; unmatched bases: 13. For the CDR3, the DNA is TGTGCCAGCAGCTTACTCCGGGACAGTCTTAAGGGCACTGAAGCTTTCTTT. Its protein product is CASSLLRDSLKGTEAFF.

The chain carries TRBV4-2 and TRBJ1-1, with 7 bases identical to TRBD1. This CDR3 is built from 14 residues. The V and J ends lost 5 bases and 4 bases, in that order; junction bases with no gene match: 7. Germline CDR1 reads LGHNA; CDR2 reads YNFKEQ. The CDR3 bases are TGTGCCAGCAGCTCAGGGGGATCGAGCACTGAAGCTTTCTTT. It translates to CASSSGGSSTEAFF.

As for this clone: Within the sample, other DNA sequences also encode this same CDR3. The rearrangement links TRBV19 to TRBJ2-1; 9 nucleotides agree with TRBD2. The CDR3 extends over 15 amino acids. Trimming removed 2 bases from V and 4 bases from J; junction bases left unmatched: 3. CDR1 LNHDA and CDR2 SQIVND come from the germline V gene (reference sequence). The CDR3 DNA reads as TGTGCCAGTAGTATACCTAGCGGGGCGTACAATGAGCAGTTCTTC. Its protein is CASSIPSGAYNEQFF.

This chain connects TRBV11-2 to TRBJ2-5; D might be TRBD1 (7 bases). The CDR3 loop spans 14 amino acids. The germline gives CDR1 SGHAT, CDR2 FQNNGV. Trimming stripped 5 bases from V and 5 bases from J, with 15 bases between. In nucleotides, the CDR3 is TGTGCCAGCAGCGGAGGGGGCGCCTACGAGACCCAGTACTTC. As protein: CASSGGGAYETQYF.

Comment on this clone: Sequence at one end of the junction differs from germline and may be a read error. The chain employs TRBV5-4 and TRBJ2-7; a possible D gene is TRBD1 (5 bases). The CDR3 contains 14 residues. Germline V gives CDR1 SGHNT, CDR2 YYREEE (reference sequence). For the CDR3, the DNA is TGTGCCAGCAGCTTGGAGGGGCCCTCCCACGAGCAGTACTTC. This gives the protein CASSLEGPSHEQYF.

The chain joins TRBV6-6 to TRBJ2-1; 8 nucleotides align to TRBD1. Germline CDR1 and CDR2: MNHNY and SVGAGI (reference sequence). The CDR3 loop spans 14 amino acids. Trimming took 8 bases from V and 1 from J; bases not matched to a gene: 4. The CDR3 here is CASQGARSYNEQFF. CDR3 bases: TGTGCCAGCCAGGGGGCTCGTTCCTACAATGAGCAGTTCTTC.

The chain combines TRBV4-3 with TRBJ2-2, with D hard to call. Trimming shortened V by 0 bases and J by 8 bases, and 4 bases separated the two germline ends. Germline lookup yields CDR1 LGHNA and CDR2 YSLEER. This CDR3 comprises 12 residues. The CDR3 loop reads CASSQDRGELFF. The CDR3 DNA reads TGCGCCAGCAGCCAAGACCGGGGGGAGCTGTTTTTT.

The J gene is TRBJ2-7, the V gene TRBV28; 8 bases map to TRBD1. CDR1 is MDHEN and CDR2 is SYDVKM in the germline V gene. The CDR3 contains 15 residues. The junction had 7 bases not matched to a gene; V was cut back by 5 bases and J by 1 base. CDR3: CASSPPDRASYEQYF. The CDR3 DNA reads TGTGCCAGCAGTCCCCCGGACAGGGCATCCTACGAGCAGTACTTC.

V and J are TRBV27 and TRBJ1-2, with TRBD1 as a possible D gene (5 bases). This CDR3 spans 15 amino acids. Trimming left V 0 bases short and J 3 bases short, with 11 bases between. Per the germline V gene, CDR1 is MNHEY and CDR2 is SMNVEV (reference sequence). The CDR3, as DNA: TGTGCCAGCAGTTTATCGGGGACCTTGGACTATGGCTACACCTTC. Translated: CASSLSGTLDYGYTF.

As DNA, the CDR3 is TGTGCCAGCAGCTCGCCACAGACCAATGAGCAGTTCTTC. The encoded protein is CASSSPQTNEQFF. The rearrangement links TRBV7-9 to TRBJ2-1, with D hard to call. This CDR3 has 13 residues. In germline, CDR1 is SEHNR, CDR2 FQNEAQ (reference sequence). Trimming pared 4 bases from V and 6 bases from J, leaving 10 bases between.

This chain uses TRBV11-2 with TRBJ2-2; TRBD2 aligns across 8 bases. The trim removed 1 base at V and 9 bases at J, leaving 10 bases unmatched. The CDR3 is 16 amino acids. CDR1 is SGHAT, CDR2 FQNNGV, per germline. DNA of the CDR3: TGTGCCAGCAGCTTAGGACCAGGGAGCGGGGGTCGGGAGCTGTTTTTT. Translation gives CASSLGPGSGGRELFF. The entire variable domain, with the rest obtained from reference TRBV11-2 and TRBJ2-2, is as follows: EAGVAQSPRYKIIEKRQSVAFWCNPISGHATLYWYQQILGQGPKLLIQFQNNGVVDDSQLPKDRFSAERLKGVDSTLKIQPAKLEDSAVYLCASSLGPGSGGRELFFGEGSRLTVL.

This rearrangement joins TRBV4-1 to TRBJ2-7; TRBD1 agrees at 7 bases. Germline loops: CDR1 MGHRA, CDR2 YSYEKL. The length of the CDR3 is 15 residues. After removal of 3 bases from V and 2 bases from J, the junction contained 7 bases not matched to a gene. The CDR3 here is CASSHPGTVTYEQYF. CDR3 DNA sequence: TGCGCCAGCAGCCACCCCGGGACAGTAACCTACGAGCAGTACTTC.

The table lists this clone with a count of one. The J gene is TRBJ1-2, the V gene TRBV6-6, with D possibly matching TRBD1 (6 bases). Germline values: CDR1 MNHNY, CDR2 SVGAGI (reference sequence). CDR3 size: 16 residues. Trimming cost V 0 bases and J 3 bases, with 14 bases left between them. The CDR3 here is CASSYSEGGKYYGYTF. The CDR3 DNA reads TGTGCCAGCAGTTACTCTGAAGGGGGGAAATACTATGGCTACACCTTC.

This sequence joins TRBV6-1 and TRBJ2-7; 7 nucleotides match TRBD2. Germline trimming cut 2 bases from V and 4 bases from J; bases unmatched to any gene: 17. The CDR3 is made up of 18 amino acids. The germline gives CDR1 MNHNS, CDR2 SASEGT. The CDR3 bases are TGTGCCAGCAGTGAACCCCCACTAGCGAATCCTGCCGGGTACGAGCAGTACTTC. As protein: CASSEPPLANPAGYEQYF.